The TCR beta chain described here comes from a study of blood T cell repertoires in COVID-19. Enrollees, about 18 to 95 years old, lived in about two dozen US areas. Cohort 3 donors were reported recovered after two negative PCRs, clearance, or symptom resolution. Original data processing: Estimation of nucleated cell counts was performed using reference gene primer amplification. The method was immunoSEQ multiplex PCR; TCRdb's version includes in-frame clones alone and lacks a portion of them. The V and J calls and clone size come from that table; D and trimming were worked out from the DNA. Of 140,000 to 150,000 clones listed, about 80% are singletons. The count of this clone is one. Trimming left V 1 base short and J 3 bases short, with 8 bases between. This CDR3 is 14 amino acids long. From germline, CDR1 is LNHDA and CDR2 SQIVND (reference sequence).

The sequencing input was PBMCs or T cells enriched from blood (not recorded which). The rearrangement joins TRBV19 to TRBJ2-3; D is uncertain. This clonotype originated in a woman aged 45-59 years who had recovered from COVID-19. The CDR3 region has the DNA TGTGCCAGTAGTATAGGTCTAGGTACAGATACGCAGTATTTT. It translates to CASSIGLGTDTQYF.